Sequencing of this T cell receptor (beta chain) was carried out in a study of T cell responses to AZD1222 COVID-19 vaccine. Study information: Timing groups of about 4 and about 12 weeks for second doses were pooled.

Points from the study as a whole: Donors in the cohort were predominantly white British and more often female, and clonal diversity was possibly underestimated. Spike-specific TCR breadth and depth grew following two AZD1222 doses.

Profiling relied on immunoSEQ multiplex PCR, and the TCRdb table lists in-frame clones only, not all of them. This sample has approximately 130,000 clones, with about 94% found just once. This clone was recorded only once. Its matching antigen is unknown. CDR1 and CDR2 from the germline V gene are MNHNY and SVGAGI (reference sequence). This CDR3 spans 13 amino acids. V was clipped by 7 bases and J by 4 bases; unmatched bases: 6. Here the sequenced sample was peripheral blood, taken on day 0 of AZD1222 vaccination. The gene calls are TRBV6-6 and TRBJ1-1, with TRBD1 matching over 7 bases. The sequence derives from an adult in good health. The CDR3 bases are TGTGCCAGCATCTACAGGGGTGGCACTGAAGCTTTCTTT. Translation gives CASIYRGGTEAFF.